The present entry profiles one T cell receptor (beta chain) with its context. As yet, its antigen is unknown. Sequenced by immunoSEQ multiplex PCR; TCRdb stores in-frame clones only, minus some. The sample includes 110,000 or so clones, 80% to 90% of them seen just once. This sample is part of a study of cytomegalovirus exposure and HLA in healthy donors. The CDR3 is made up of 16 amino acids. CDR1 and CDR2 from the germline V gene are ENHRY and SYGVKD. V lost 0 bases and J 2 bases, leaving 10 bases between the germline ends. The donors belonged to the approximately 120-subject validation cohort, separate from the approximately 670-subject first cohort. Study-level points and caveats: In vitro confirmation showed a few CMV-associated chains to be CMV antigen specific. The study flagged fewer than 200 TCR beta chains as cytomegalovirus-associated. According to reports, the classifier identified cytomegalovirus status with high specificity and sensitivity.

Input material: PBMCs. This sequence was found in a man aged 18 to 29 in good health and CMV-seropositive. This rearrangement joins TRBV10-3 to TRBJ2-2; D unclear. CDR3 residues: CAISESLLSNTGELFF. The CDR3 DNA follows: TGTGCCATCAGTGAGTCTCTTTTATCTAACACCGGGGAGCTGTTTTTT.